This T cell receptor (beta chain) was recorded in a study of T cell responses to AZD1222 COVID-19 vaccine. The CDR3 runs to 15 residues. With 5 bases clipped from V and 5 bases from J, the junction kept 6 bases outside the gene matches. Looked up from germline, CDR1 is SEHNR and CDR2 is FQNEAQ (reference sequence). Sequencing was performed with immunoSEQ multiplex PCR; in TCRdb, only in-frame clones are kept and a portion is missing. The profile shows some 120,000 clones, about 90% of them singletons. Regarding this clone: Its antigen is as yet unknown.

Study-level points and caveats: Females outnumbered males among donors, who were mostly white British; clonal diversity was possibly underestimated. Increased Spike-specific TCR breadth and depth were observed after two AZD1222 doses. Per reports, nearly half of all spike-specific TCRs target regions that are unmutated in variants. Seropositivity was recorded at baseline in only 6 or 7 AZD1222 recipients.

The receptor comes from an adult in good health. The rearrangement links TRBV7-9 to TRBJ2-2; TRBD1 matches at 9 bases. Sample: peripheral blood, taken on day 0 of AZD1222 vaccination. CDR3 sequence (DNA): TGTGCCAGCAGCGCCGGGACAGGGATGACCGGGGAGCTGTTTTTT. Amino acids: CASSAGTGMTGELFF.